What follows describes a single TCR beta chain. Its antigen is not known. Data came from immunoSEQ multiplex PCR; TCRdb stores just in-frame clones and leaves some out. The table records tens of thousands of clones, approximately 85% of them present only once. The data were taken from a study of T cell responses to AZD1222 COVID-19 vaccine. Study-wide results and limits: Seropositive AZD1222 recipients at baseline numbered only 6 or 7. Spike regions recognized by vaccine-associated CD4 TCRs spanned the protein, led by 160-218 and 743-854. Every sample of the repertoires postdated the peak T cell response.

Trimming at V came to 1 base and at J to 4 bases, leaving 1 base not matched to a gene. The CDR3 contains 15 residues. Germline V CDR1 and CDR2: MNHNS, SASEGT. The rearrangement uses TRBV6-1 and TRBJ1-6; 7 bases line up with TRBD1. The specimen was peripheral blood, collected on day 0 of AZD1222 vaccination. This receptor was obtained from an adult in good health. The CDR3 reads CASSEVGQYNSPLHF. The CDR3 bases are TGTGCCAGCAGTGAAGTGGGACAGTATAATTCACCCCTCCACTTT.